The 3 T cell receptor beta chains presented below share a single source sample, sequenced in a study of chemoradiotherapy in HPV16-positive cancers. Repertoires were generated with immunoSEQ multiplex PCR, while TCRdb's copy carries only in-frame clones and drops some. The top ten hold around 4.1% of the sample, which has under 4,000 clones, over 75% seen once. The sample consisted of tumor tissue, taken from a patient who underwent chemoradiotherapy. These receptors all come from a human donor with HPV-associated anogenital cancer.

This chain links TRBV9 with TRBJ1-4, with D maybe TRBD1 (5 bases). From germline, CDR1 is SGDLS and CDR2 YYNGEE. V lost 7 bases and J 7 bases, leaving 17 bases between the germline ends. This CDR3 contains 14 residues. As DNA, the CDR3 is TGTGCCAGCGGGCCGGGGGGTCGTAGTGAAAAACTGTTTTTT. Protein sequence: CASGPGGRSEKLFF.

This chain links TRBV9 with TRBJ2-7; a weak D match, TRBD2 (5 bases). Germline values: CDR1 SGDLS, CDR2 YYNGEE. This CDR3 is built from 13 residues. The germline V and J ends were trimmed by 0 bases and 5 bases, with 9 bases remaining between them. The CDR3 sequence is CASSVVSGDEQYF. CDR3 bases: TGTGCCAGCAGCGTAGTTTCCGGGGACGAGCAGTACTTC.

The chain joins TRBV7-6 to TRBJ1-5; unclear D gene. V lost 5 bases, J lost 0 bases, and 8 bases lay in between. Germline lookup yields CDR1 SGHVS and CDR2 FNYEAQ. CDR3 length: 14 amino acids. The CDR3 region has the DNA TGTGCCAGCAGCCCAGACCTTAGCAATCAGCCCCAGCATTTT. This encodes CASSPDLSNQPQHF.